Here is one T cell receptor beta chain with its context. Some clones are missing from TCRdb's copy, which holds only in-frame ones; the method was immunoSEQ multiplex PCR. The table has 120,000 or so clones, 86% seen once. This specimen belongs to a study of PD-L1 blockade in urothelial cancer. Time point: peripheral blood 6 weeks after treatment start. This CDR3 contains 14 residues. The V and J ends lost 3 bases and 6 bases respectively, with 13 bases between them. CDR1 is SGDLS, CDR2 YYNGEE, per germline. This TCR derives from a man in his fifties with urothelial cancer. The source was PBMCs, collected around atezolizumab (anti-PD-L1) treatment. This chain links TRBV9 with TRBJ2-4, with D maybe TRBD2 (7 bases). The CDR3: CASSAGGQGNIQYF. The CDR3 DNA reads TGTGCCAGCAGCGCGGGGGGCCAGGGAAACATTCAGTACTTC.